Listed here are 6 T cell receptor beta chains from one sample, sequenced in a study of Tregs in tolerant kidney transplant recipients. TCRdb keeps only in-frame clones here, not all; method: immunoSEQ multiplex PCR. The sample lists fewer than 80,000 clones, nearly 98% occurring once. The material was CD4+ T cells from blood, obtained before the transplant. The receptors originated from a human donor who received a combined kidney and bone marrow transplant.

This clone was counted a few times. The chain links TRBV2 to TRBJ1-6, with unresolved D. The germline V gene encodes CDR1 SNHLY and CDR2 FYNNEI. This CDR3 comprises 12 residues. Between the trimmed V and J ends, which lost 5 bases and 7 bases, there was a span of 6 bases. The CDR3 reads CASSRGNSPLHF. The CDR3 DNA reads TGTGCCAGCAGTCGAGGCAATTCACCCCTCCACTTT. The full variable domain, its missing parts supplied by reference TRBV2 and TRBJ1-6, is EPEVTQTPSHQVTQMGQEVILRCVPISNHLYFYWYRQILGQKVEFLVSFYNNEISEKSEIFDDQFSVERPDGSNFTLKIRSTKLEDSAMYFCASSRGNSPLHFGNGTRLTVT.

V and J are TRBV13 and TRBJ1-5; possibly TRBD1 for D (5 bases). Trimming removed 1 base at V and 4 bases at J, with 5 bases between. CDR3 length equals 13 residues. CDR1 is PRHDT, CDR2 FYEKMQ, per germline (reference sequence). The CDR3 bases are TGTGCCAGCAGCTTAGCAGGGAATCAGCCCCAGCATTTT. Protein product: CASSLAGNQPQHF.

CDR3 sequence reads: CASSPRTSSSGNTIYF. The CDR3 nucleotides are TGTGCCAGTAGTCCCCGGACATCCAGCTCTGGAAACACCATATATTTT. V usage is TRBV19 and J usage is TRBJ1-3, with D perhaps matching TRBD1 (5 bases). V was trimmed by 5 bases and J by 0 bases, leaving 14 bases between them. This CDR3 contains 16 residues. CDR1 is LNHDA, CDR2 SQIVND, per germline (reference sequence).

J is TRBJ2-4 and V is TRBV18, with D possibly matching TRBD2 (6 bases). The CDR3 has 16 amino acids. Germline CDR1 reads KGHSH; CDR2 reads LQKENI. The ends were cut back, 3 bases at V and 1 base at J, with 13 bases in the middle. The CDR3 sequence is CASSPREEGAKNIQYF. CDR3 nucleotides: TGTGCCAGCTCACCGCGGGAAGAGGGGGCCAAAAACATTCAGTACTTC.

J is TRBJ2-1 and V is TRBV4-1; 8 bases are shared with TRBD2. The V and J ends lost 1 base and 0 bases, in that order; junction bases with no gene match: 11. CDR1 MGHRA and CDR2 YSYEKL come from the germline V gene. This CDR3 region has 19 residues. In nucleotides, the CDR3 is TGCGCCAGCAGCCAAGTGTACAGCGGGGGTTATGGCTCCTACAATGAGCAGTTCTTC. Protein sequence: CASSQVYSGGYGSYNEQFF.

CDR3 residues: CASTPGGVSYEQYF. The CDR3 region has the DNA TGTGCCAGCACCCCGGGAGGGGTCTCCTACGAGCAGTACTTC. The chain joins TRBV27 to TRBJ2-7; 8 positions agree with TRBD2. This CDR3 contains 14 residues. Germline loops: CDR1 MNHEY, CDR2 SMNVEV (reference sequence). V lost 7 bases to trimming and J lost 0 bases; unmatched junction nucleotides: 5.